The 9 T cell receptor beta chains listed next were all sequenced from one sample in a study of T cells in narcolepsy. Measured with immunoSEQ multiplex PCR; TCRdb has only the in-frame clones, and not every one. The sample lists 20,000 to 25,000 clones, 80% to 90% occurring once. Sequenced sample: CD45RA- memory CD4+ T cells from PBMCs. All receptors come from a human donor with narcolepsy.

V gene TRBV4-2 combines with J gene TRBJ2-6, with D uncertain. This CDR3 comprises 16 residues. V lost 1 base and J lost 4, with 11 bases in between. Germline V CDR1 and CDR2: LGHNA, YNFKEQ. The CDR3 loop reads CASSQGMGSGANVLTF. CDR3 bases: TGTGCCAGCAGCCAAGGGATGGGATCGGGGGCCAACGTCCTGACTTTC.

The chain links TRBV7-3 to TRBJ2-1, with a tentative D call TRBD1 (5 bases). The CDR3 consists of 13 residues. The V and J ends lost 5 bases and 11 bases respectively, with 16 bases between them. Per germline, CDR1 SGHTA and CDR2 FQGTGA. Written as DNA, the CDR3 is TGTGCCAGCAGCCCCACCTCTCAGGGAAAGCAGTTCTTC. Residues: CASSPTSQGKQFF.

This clone was counted once. The chain couples TRBV7-2 to TRBJ2-1; 12 nucleotides match TRBD2. Germline loops: CDR1 SGHTA, CDR2 FQGNSA. The CDR3 extends over 15 amino acids. V was pared by 3 bases and J by 7 bases, with 4 bases of the junction left unmatched. The CDR3 bases are TGTGCCAGCAGCTTCCTAGCGGGAGGGGGTAATGAGCAGTTCTTC. It codes for CASSFLAGGGNEQFF.

The chain combines TRBV28 with TRBJ2-1; 10 nucleotides match TRBD1. The V gene end was trimmed by 6 bases and the J gene end by 5 bases; junction bases not matched to a gene: 10. This CDR3 is 16 amino acids long. CDR1 is MDHEN, CDR2 SYDVKM, per germline. This CDR3 reads CASSPRIDRGHNEQFF. As DNA, the CDR3 is TGTGCCAGCAGCCCCAGAATCGACAGGGGGCACAATGAGCAGTTCTTC.

The chain uses TRBV28 and TRBJ2-7; tentative D call: TRBD1 (6 bases). The V and J ends lost 5 bases and 5 bases respectively, with 19 bases between them. Germline loops: CDR1 MDHEN, CDR2 SYDVKM. This CDR3 has 15 residues. CDR3 amino acids: CASSPAGTFKNEQYF. CDR3 nucleotides: TGTGCCAGCAGTCCCGCCGGGACATTTAAAAACGAGCAGTACTTC.

This clone came up a few times. The genes are TRBV20-1 and TRBJ2-3, with 7 bases fitting TRBD1. Germline trimming cut 6 bases from V and 6 bases from J; bases unmatched to any gene: 3. CDR3 length: 11 amino acids. Germline assignment: CDR1 DFQATT and CDR2 SNEGSKA (reference sequence). CDR3 region: CSAARGDTQYF. The CDR3 region has the DNA TGCAGTGCAGCCAGGGGGGATACGCAGTATTTT.

This rearrangement joins TRBV5-6 to TRBJ2-3; D is perhaps TRBD1 or TRBD2 (5 bases each). From germline, CDR1 is SGHDT and CDR2 YYEEEE. V was cut by 5 bases and J by 4 bases, with 20 bases left in between. This CDR3 spans 16 amino acids. The DNA of the CDR3 is TGTGCCAGCAGGTCGCTCCGGGCAGGGCGGGCAGATACGCAGTATTTT. As protein: CASRSLRAGRADTQYF.

V and J are TRBV4-3 and TRBJ2-7, with 9 bases identical to TRBD2. CDR3 length equals 16 residues. Germline trimming cut 3 bases from V and 4 bases from J; bases unmatched to any gene: 10. Germline values: CDR1 LGHNA, CDR2 YSLEER. CDR3 sequence reads: CASSQDRETSGYEQYF. The CDR3 coding sequence is TGCGCCAGCAGCCAGGATCGTGAGACTAGCGGATACGAGCAGTACTTC.

The chain links TRBV9 to TRBJ2-2, with D unresolved. CDR1 and CDR2 from the germline V gene are SGDLS and YYNGEE. The ends were cut back, 0 bases at V and 1 base at J, with 7 bases in the middle. The CDR3 extends over 15 amino acids. The CDR3 spells CASSVVLENTGELFF. Here the CDR3 DNA reads TGTGCCAGCAGCGTAGTCCTTGAGAACACCGGGGAGCTGTTTTTT.